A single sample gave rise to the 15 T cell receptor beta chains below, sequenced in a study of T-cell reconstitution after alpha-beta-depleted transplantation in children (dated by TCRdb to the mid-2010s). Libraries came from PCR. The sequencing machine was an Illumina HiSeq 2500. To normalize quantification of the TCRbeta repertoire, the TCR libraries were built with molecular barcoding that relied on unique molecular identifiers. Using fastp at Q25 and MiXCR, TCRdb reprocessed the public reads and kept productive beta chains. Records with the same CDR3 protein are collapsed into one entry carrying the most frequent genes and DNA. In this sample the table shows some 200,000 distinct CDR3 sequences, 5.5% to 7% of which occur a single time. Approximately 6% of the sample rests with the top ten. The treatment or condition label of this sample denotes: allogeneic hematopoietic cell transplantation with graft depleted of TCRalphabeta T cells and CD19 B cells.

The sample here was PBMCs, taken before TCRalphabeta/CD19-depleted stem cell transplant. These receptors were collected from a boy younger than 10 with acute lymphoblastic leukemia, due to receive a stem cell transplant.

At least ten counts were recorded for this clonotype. CDR3 nucleotide sequence: TGCGCCAGCACCCGGGGAGCGGGGTATTACAATGAGCAGTTCTTC. This sequence encodes CASTRGAGYYNEQFF. The chain recombines TRBV5-1 with TRBJ2-1; 7 nucleotides align to TRBD2. The V and J ends lost 6 bases and 4 bases, in that order; junction bases with no gene match: 10. This CDR3 is built from 15 residues. Germline CDR1 and CDR2: SGHRS and YFSETQ.

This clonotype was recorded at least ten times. The CDR3 region has the DNA TGTGCCAGCAGCCAACTACAGGGCGGCGAGCAGTACTTC. It translates to CASSQLQGGEQYF. The chain employs TRBV3-1 and TRBJ2-7; D may be TRBD1 (6 bases). The CDR3 is 13 residues long. The germline V gene has CDR1 LGHDT and CDR2 YNNKEL (reference sequence). V lost 2 bases, J lost 6 bases, and 11 bases lay in between.

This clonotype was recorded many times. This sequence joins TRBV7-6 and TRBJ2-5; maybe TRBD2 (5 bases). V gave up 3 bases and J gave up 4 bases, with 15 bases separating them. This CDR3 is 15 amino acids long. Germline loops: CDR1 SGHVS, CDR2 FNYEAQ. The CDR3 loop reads CASSFSPGMGETQYF. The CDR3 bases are TGTGCCAGCAGCTTTTCCCCGGGGATGGGAGAGACCCAGTACTTC. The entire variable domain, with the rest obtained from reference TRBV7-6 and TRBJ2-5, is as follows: GAGVSQSPRYKVTKRGQDVALRCDPISGHVSLYWYRQALGQGPEFLTYFNYEAQQDKSGLPNDRFSAERPEGSISTLTIQRTEQRDSAMYRCASSFSPGMGETQYFGPGTRLLVL.

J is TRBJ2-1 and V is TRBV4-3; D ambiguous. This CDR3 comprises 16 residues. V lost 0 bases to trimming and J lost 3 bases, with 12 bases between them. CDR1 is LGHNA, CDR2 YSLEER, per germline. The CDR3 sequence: CASSQDSTAYYNEQFF. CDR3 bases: TGCGCCAGCAGCCAAGATTCGACGGCATACTACAATGAGCAGTTCTTC.

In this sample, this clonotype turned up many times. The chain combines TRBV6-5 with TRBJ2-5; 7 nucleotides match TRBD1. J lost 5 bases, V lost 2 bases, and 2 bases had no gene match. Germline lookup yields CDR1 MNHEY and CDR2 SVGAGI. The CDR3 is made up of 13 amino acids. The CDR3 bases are TGTGCCAGCAGTTACGGGACAGTTGAGACCCAGTACTTC. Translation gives CASSYGTVETQYF.

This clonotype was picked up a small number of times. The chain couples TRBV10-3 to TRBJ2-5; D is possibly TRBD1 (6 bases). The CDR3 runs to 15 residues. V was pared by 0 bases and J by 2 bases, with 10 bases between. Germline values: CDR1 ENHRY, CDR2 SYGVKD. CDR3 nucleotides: TGTGCCATCAGTGAGTCTCGGACAGAACAAGAGACCCAGTACTTC. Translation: CAISESRTEQETQYF.

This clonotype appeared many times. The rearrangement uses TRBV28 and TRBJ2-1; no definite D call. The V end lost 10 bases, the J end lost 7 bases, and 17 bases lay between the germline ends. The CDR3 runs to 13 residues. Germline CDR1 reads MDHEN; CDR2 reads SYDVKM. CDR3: CATKTPSLNEQFF. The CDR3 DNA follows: TGTGCCACCAAAACCCCGAGTTTGAATGAGCAGTTCTTC.

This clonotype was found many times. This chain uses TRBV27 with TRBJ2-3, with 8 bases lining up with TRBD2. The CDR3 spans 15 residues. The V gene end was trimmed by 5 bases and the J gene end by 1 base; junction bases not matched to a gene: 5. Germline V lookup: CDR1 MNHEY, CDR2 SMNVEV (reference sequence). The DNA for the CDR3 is TGTGCCAGCAGTAGCGGGGGCCGGGGCACAGATACGCAGTATTTT. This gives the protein CASSSGGRGTDTQYF.

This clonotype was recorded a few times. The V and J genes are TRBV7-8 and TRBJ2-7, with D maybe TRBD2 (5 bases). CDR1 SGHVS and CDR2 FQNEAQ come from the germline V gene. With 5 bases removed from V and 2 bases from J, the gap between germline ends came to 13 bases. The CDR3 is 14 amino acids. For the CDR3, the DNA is TGTGCCAGCAGCCCTCTAGCCCAACCCTACGAGCAGTACTTC. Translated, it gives CASSPLAQPYEQYF.

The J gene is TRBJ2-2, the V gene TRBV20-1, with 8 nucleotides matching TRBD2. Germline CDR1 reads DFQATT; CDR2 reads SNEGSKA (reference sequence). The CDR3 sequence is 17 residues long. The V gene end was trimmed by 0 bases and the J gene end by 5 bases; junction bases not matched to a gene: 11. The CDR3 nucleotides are TGCAGTGCTAGAGACCAGGGGCTAGCGGGTGGTACCGGGGAGCTGTTTTTT. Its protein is CSARDQGLAGGTGELFF.

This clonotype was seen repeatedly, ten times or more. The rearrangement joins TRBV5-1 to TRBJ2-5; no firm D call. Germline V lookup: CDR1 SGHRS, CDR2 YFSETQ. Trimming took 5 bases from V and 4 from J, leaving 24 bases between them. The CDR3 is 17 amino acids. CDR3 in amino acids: CASRSKWGGPDGETQYF. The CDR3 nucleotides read TGCGCCAGCAGATCAAAATGGGGTGGGCCAGACGGAGAGACCCAGTACTTC. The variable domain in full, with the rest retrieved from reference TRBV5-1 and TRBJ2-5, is KAGVTQTPRYLIKTRGQQVTLSCSPISGHRSVSWYQQTPGQGLQFLFEYFSETQRNKGNFPGRFSGRQFSNSRSEMNVSTLELGDSALYLCASRSKWGGPDGETQYFGPGTRLLVL.

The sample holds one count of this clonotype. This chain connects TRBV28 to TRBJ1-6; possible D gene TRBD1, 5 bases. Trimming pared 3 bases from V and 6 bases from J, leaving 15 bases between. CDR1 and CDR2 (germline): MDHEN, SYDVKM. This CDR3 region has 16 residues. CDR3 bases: TGTGCCAGCAGTTTGGGGCAGGGCCTTTTTAATTCACCCCTCCACTTT. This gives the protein CASSLGQGLFNSPLHF.

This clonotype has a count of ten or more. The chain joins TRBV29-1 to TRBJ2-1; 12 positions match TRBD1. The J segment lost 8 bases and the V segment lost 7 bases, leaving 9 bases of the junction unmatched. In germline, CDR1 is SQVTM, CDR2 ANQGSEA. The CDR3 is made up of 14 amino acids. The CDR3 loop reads CSAGGGQGAYEQFF. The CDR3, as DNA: TGCAGCGCCGGAGGGGGACAGGGGGCCTATGAGCAGTTCTTC.

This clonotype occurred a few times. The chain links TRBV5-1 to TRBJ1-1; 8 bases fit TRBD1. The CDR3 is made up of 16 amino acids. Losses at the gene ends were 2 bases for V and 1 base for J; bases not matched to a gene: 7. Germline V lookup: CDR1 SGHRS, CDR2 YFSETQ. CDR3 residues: CASSLSRTGTNTEAFF. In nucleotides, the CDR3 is TGCGCCAGCAGCTTATCTCGGACAGGGACGAACACTGAAGCTTTCTTT.

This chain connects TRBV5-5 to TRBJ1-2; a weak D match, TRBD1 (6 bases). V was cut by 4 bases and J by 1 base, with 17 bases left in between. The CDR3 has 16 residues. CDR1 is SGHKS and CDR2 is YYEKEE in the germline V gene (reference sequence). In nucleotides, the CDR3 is TGTGCCAGCAGCCACACGCCGGACAGATTTAACTATGGCTACACCTTC. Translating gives CASSHTPDRFNYGYTF.